Listed below are T cell receptor beta chains from one sample, sequenced in a study of cytomegalovirus exposure and HLA in healthy donors. Generated by immunoSEQ multiplex PCR, the TCRdb table keeps only in-frame clones and is missing some. The repertoire holds some 270,000 clones, with 80% as singletons. Specimen: PBMCs. Receptors were obtained from a girl aged 2 to 9 in good health and CMV-seronegative. The CDR3 runs from the conserved cysteine through the conserved F or W. D genes are given only for firm matches. Part of the rows lack a size; the others show once, few, many or a class for expanded clones.

. | TRBJ2-1 | TRBV7-8 | . | TGTGCCAGCAGCTTAGTGACGCAGGCAGCCCGATACAATGAGCAGTTCTTC | CASSLVTQAARYNEQFF
. | TRBJ1-6 | TRBV28 | . | TGTGCCAGCAGTCGGAGGAGCTCCTATAATTCACCCCTCCACTTT | CASSRRSSYNSPLHF
TRBD2 | TRBJ2-7 | TRBV5-1 | . | TGCGCCAGCAGCTTGCCCGCAGCCGGGACTAGCGCCTACGAGCAGTACTTC | CASSLPAAGTSAYEQYF
TRBD2 | TRBJ2-5 | TRBV27 | few | TGTGCCAGCAAGACAGTAGCGGGGGCACACCAAGAGACCCAGTACTTC | CASKTVAGAHQETQYF
. | TRBJ2-7 | TRBV7-9 | once | TGTGCCAGCAGCCCACAGAAAAGCCACTACGAGCAGTACTTC | CASSPQKSHYEQYF
. | TRBJ2-3 | TRBV6-5 | . | TGTGCCCGAGGGCTCTTTGGGCACCCCACAGATACGCAGTATTTT | CARGLFGHPTDTQYF
TRBD1 | TRBJ2-1 | TRBV28 | . | TGTGCCAGCAGGGCCGGGACAGGGGTGGTCAATGAGCAGTTCTTC | CASRAGTGVVNEQFF
. | TRBJ2-1 | TRBV2 | . | TGTGCCAGCAGTCCCCTACGCGGCAATGAGCAGTTCTTC | CASSPLRGNEQFF
TRBD2 | TRBJ2-7 | TRBV11-2 | . | TGTGCCAGCAGCTTACGGCGGGGGGGCAGCTACGAGCAGTACTTC | CASSLRRGGSYEQYF
. | TRBJ2-1 | TRBV29-1 | . | TGCAGCGCTACTTTAATAAGCTCCTACAATGAGCAGTTCTTC | CSATLISSYNEQFF
TRBD2 | TRBJ2-3 | TRBV10-3 | . | TGTGCCATCAGTACGGGACTAGCGGGAGGCACAGATACGCAGTATTTT | CAISTGLAGGTDTQYF
. | TRBJ2-7 | TRBV14 | . | TGTGCCAGCAGCCAGTCCTTGGTCCCCAGCTCCTACGAGCAGTACTTC | CASSQSLVPSSYEQYF
. | TRBJ1-2 | TRBV6-1 | . | TGTGCCAGCAGTGAGTTCATATCCGGGACATACTATGGCTACACCTTC | CASSEFISGTYYGYTF
. | TRBJ2-3 | TRBV5-8 | few | TGTGCCAGCAGCTTGGTTCGTAGCACAGATACGCAGTATTTT | CASSLVRSTDTQYF
. | TRBJ1-1 | TRBV2 | . | TGTGCCAGCAGACCCGGCAGGTGGAACACTGAAGCTTTCTTT | CASRPGRWNTEAFF
. | TRBJ2-7 | TRBV11-2 | . | TGTGCCAGCAGCTTAGTCTACTACGAGCAGTACTTC | CASSLVYYEQYF
. | TRBJ2-1 | TRBV27 | few | TGTGCCAGCAGTTTGAATGGAGAGGCTGAGCAGTTCTTC | CASSLNGEAEQFF
. | TRBJ2-1 | TRBV14 | . | TGTGCCAGCAGCCTCGGCCCGGACAGTGCATCCTACAATGAGCAGTTCTTC | CASSLGPDSASYNEQFF
TRBD1 | TRBJ1-6 | TRBV5-4 | . | TGTGCCAGCAGAGGTACAGGGGATTCACCCCTCCACTTT | CASRGTGDSPLHF
. | TRBJ2-7 | TRBV6-1 | . | TGTGCCAGCAGTGAAACCGTACACTACGAGCAGTACTTC | CASSETVHYEQYF
TRBD2 | TRBJ2-3 | TRBV28 | . | TGTGCCAGCAGTTTATCCGAGCGGGAGGCGCAGTATTTT | CASSLSEREAQYF
TRBD2 | TRBJ2-3 | TRBV5-1 | . | TGCGCCAGCAGAGGACTAGCGCCCCTCGAGTCTAGGTCCGATACGCAGTATTTT | CASRGLAPLESRSDTQYF
TRBD2 | TRBJ2-1 | TRBV6-9 | . | TGTGCCAGCAGTTATTCAAAGGCGGGAGGGATATTCTGCTCCTACAATGAGCAGTTCTTC | CASSYSKAGGIFCSYNEQFF
TRBD2 | TRBJ2-5 | TRBV5-8 | . | TGTGCCAGCAGCCAGGGACTAGCGGGACGAGAGACCCAGTACTTC | CASSQGLAGRETQYF
. | TRBJ2-7 | TRBV5-1 | few | TGCGCCAGCAGCATGGGACACAGCTCCTACGAGCAGTACTTC | CASSMGHSSYEQYF
. | TRBJ1-1 | TRBV30 | . | TGTGCCTGGAGAAATTATGAGGGCACTGAAGCTTTCTTT | CAWRNYEGTEAFF
. | TRBJ2-1 | TRBV12-1 | . | TGTGCCAGCAGCTTCTCGGGTAAGCGGGAGAGCTCCTACAATGAGCAGTTCTTC | CASSFSGKRESSYNEQFF
TRBD1 | TRBJ2-5 | TRBV6-5 | . | TGTGCCAGCAGTTTCCTTGGACAGGGTGGGGAGACCCAGTACTTC | CASSFLGQGGETQYF
TRBD1 | TRBJ2-7 | TRBV2 | . | TGTGCCAGCAGTGACCCAGAGGACAGGATCTCCTACGAGCAGTACTTC | CASSDPEDRISYEQYF
. | TRBJ2-1 | TRBV5-1 | once | TGCGCCAGCAGCTTGATCCAGGGATACAATGAGCAGTTCTTC | CASSLIQGYNEQFF
. | TRBJ2-3 | TRBV5-1 | . | TGCGCCAGCAGCTCCCGTGGCAGTCGCACAGATACGCAGTATTTT | CASSSRGSRTDTQYF
. | TRBJ2-5 | TRBV11-2 | . | TGTGCCAGCGGGGGGGGGCTGGGGACCAGGAGAGAGACCCAGTACTTC | CASGGGLGTRRETQYF
TRBD2 | TRBJ2-1 | TRBV4-2 | . | TGTGCCAGCAGCCAAGCCCGACCTATACGGACTAGCGGGAGGTCGGATGAGCAGTTCTTC | CASSQARPIRTSGRSDEQFF
TRBD2 | TRBJ2-1 | TRBV2 | . | TGTGCCATCGGGGCTAGCGGCCCCAATGAGCAGTTCTTC | CAIGASGPNEQFF
TRBD2 | TRBJ2-5 | TRBV7-9 | . | TGTGCCAGCAGTCTGGTGGCGGGGGGGCCGCACTTC | CASSLVAGGPHF
TRBD1 | TRBJ1-4 | TRBV7-9 | . | TGTGCCAGCAGCTTGGGACAGAGTACTAATGAAAAACTGTTTTTT | CASSLGQSTNEKLFF
. | TRBJ1-5 | TRBV28 | . | TGTGCCAGCAGTTGGGCAGGGAACAGCAATCAGCCCCAGCATTTT | CASSWAGNSNQPQHF
. | TRBJ1-5 | TRBV21-1 | . | TGTGCCAGCAGGCTCCCGAGGCAGAAGCATCAGCCCCAGCATTTT | CASRLPRQKHQPQHF
. | TRBJ2-1 | TRBV18 | . | TGTGCCAGCTCAGCACAGGAGCATAATGAGCAGTTCTTC | CASSAQEHNEQFF
TRBD2 | TRBJ2-1 | TRBV7-8 | . | TGTGCCAGCAGCCCTAGCGGGGGCTCCTACAATGAGCAGTTCTTC | CASSPSGGSYNEQFF
TRBD2 | TRBJ2-5 | TRBV10-2 | . | TGCGCCAGCAGTGAGCAGACTAGCGGGAGAGGAGAAGAGACCCAGTACTTC | CASSEQTSGRGEETQYF
TRBD1 | TRBJ1-1 | TRBV5-1 | . | TGCGCCAGCAGCTTGGACCCACAGGGGATGAACACTGAAGCTTTCTTT | CASSLDPQGMNTEAFF
. | TRBJ2-4 | TRBV10-3 | . | TGTGCCATCGCGACAGACTTAGCCAAAAACATTCAGTACTTC | CAIATDLAKNIQYF
. | TRBJ2-3 | TRBV29-1 | . | TGCAGCGTCGTGCATTGGGGGGGCACAGATACGCAGTATTTT | CSVVHWGGTDTQYF
. | TRBJ2-7 | TRBV7-3 | few | TGTGCCAGCAGCTTATGGCGATTGAGACTCGCAGAGGGTCCCTACGAGCAGTACTTC | CASSLWRLRLAEGPYEQYF
. | TRBJ1-1 | TRBV2 | few | TGTGCCAGCAAGGGGTGGCGAAACACTGAAGCTTTCTTT | CASKGWRNTEAFF
. | TRBJ1-1 | TRBV5-4 | . | TGTGCCAGCAGCCTAACAGGGAAGACAGGGAACACTGAAGCTTTCTTT | CASSLTGKTGNTEAFF